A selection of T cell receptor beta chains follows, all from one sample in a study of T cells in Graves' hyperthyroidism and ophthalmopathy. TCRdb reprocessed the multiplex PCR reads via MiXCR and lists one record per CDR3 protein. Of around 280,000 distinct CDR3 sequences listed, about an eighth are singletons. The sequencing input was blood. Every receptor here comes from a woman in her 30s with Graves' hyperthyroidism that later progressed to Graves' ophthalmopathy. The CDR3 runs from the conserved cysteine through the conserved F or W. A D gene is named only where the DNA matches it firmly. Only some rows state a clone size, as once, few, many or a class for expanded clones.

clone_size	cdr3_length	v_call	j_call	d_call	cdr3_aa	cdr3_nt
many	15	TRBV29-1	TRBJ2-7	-	CSVEDPSGEGYEQYF	TGCAGCGTTGAAGATCCCTCGGGAGAGGGCTACGAGCAGTACTTC
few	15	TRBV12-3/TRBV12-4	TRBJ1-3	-	CASSPTGQLVNAIYF	TGTGCCAGCAGTCCCACCGGGCAGTTGGTAAACGCCATATATTTT
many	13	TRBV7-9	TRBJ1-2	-	CASIPRDSYGYTF	TGTGCCAGCATCCCAAGGGACTCCTATGGCTACACCTTC
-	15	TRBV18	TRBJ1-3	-	CASSPGGPGGNTIYF	TGTGCCAGCTCACCCGGAGGTCCAGGTGGAAACACCATATATTTT
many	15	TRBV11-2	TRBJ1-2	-	CASSLGEPPVNGYTF	TGTGCCAGCAGCTTAGGCGAACCCCCGGTCAATGGCTACACCTTC
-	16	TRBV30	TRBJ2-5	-	CAWSVSWGRGQETQYF	TGTGCCTGGAGTGTATCCTGGGGTCGAGGTCAAGAGACCCAGTACTTC
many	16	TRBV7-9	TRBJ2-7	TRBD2	CASSSLLAENSYEQYF	TGTGCCAGCAGCTCGCTTCTAGCGGAAAACTCCTACGAGCAGTACTTC
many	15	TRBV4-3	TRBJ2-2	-	CASSQEVSITGELFF	TGCGCCAGCAGCCAAGAGGTTTCGATCACCGGGGAGCTGTTTTTT
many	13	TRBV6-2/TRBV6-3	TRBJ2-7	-	CASTPGNSYEQYF	TGTGCCAGCACCCCGGGGAATTCCTACGAGCAGTACTTC
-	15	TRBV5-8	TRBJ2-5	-	CASSTIGAHQETQYF	TGTGCCAGCAGCACGATTGGAGCCCACCAAGAGACCCAGTACTTC
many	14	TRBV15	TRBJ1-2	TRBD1	CATSEGAANYGYTF	TGTGCCACCAGCGAGGGGGCCGCTAACTATGGCTACACCTTC
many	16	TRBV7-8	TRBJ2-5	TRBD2	CASSLYYSSGTETQYF	TGTGCCAGCAGCTTATATTATTCTAGCGGGACAGAGACCCAGTACTTC
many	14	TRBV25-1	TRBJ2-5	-	CASSENAGTQTQYF	TGTGCCAGCAGTGAGAATGCAGGGACCCAGACCCAGTACTTC
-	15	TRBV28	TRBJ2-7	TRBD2	CASRGLAGVEYEQYF	TGTGCCAGCAGGGGACTAGCGGGAGTTGAATACGAGCAGTACTTC
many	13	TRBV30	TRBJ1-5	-	CAWATGNAQPQHF	TGTGCCTGGGCCACAGGGAATGCTCAGCCCCAGCATTTT